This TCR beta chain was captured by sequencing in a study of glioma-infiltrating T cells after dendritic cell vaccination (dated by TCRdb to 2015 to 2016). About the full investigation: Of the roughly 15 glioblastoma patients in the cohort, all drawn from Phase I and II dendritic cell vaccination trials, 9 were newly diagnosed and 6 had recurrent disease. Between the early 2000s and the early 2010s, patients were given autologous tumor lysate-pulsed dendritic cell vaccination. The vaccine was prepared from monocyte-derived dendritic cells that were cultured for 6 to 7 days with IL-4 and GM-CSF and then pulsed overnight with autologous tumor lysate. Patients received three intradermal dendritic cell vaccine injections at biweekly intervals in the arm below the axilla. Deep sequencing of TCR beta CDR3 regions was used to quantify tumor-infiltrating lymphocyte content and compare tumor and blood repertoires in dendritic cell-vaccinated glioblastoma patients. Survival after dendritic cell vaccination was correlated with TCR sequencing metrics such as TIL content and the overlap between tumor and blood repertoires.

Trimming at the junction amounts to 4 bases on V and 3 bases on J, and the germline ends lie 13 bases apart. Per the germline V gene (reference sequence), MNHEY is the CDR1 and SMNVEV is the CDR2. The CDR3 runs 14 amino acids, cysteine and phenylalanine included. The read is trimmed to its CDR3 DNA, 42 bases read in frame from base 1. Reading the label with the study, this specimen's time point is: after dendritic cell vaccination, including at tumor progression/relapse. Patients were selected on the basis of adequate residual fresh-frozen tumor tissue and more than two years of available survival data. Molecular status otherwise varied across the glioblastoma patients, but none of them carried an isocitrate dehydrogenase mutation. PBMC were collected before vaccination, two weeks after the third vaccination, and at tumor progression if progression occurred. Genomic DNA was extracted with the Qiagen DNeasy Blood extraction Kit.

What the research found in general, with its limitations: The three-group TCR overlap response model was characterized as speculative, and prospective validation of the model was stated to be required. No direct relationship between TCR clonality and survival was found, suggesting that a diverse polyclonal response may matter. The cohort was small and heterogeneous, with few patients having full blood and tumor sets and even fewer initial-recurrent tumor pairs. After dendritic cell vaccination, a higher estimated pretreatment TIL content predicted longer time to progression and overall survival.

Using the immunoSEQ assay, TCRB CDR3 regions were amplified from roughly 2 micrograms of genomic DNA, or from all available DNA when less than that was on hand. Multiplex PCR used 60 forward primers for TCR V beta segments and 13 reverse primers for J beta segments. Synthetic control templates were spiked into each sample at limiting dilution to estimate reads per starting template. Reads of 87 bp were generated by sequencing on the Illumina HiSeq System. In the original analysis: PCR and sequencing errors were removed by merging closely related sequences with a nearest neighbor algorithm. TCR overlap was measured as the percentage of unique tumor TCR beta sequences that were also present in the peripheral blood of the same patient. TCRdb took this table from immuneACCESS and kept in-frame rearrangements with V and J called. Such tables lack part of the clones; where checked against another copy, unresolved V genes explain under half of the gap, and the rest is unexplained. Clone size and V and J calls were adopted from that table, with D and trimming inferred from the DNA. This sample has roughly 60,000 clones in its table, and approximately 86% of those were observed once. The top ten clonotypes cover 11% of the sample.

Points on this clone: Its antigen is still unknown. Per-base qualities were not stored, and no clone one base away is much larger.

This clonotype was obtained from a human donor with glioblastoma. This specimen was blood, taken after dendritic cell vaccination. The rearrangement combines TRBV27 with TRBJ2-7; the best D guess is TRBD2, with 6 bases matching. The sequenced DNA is TGTGCCAGCAGTTACGGGACTTCTAACTACGAGCAGTACTTC. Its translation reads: CASSYGTSNYEQYF.